This TCR beta chain came from a study of a mutant IDH1 vaccine in newly diagnosed glioma. Study-wide background: Vaccine dosing followed radiotherapy by 4-6 weeks, or accompanied temozolomide cycles.

The repertoire was sequenced with immunoSEQ multiplex PCR; TCRdb's copy has only in-frame clones and lacks some. The table lists fewer than 35,000 clones, roughly 90% of them singletons. The time point is: week 11, during vaccination. Each dose of the vaccine consisted of 300 ug of mutant IDH1 20-mer peptide, with topical imiquimod. In the case of this clone: Its antigen is undetermined.

V gave up 1 base and J gave up 3 bases, with 6 bases separating them. The germline CDR1 and CDR2 sequences are MGHDK and SYGVNS. This CDR3 contains 13 residues. V is TRBV25-1 and J is TRBJ2-5; D is undetermined. The sample was PBMCs, taken from a glioma patient whose treatment included an IDH1 peptide vaccine. The receptor comes from a man between 18 and 35 years old with glioma. The CDR3 here is CASSEFGKETQYF. The CDR3 region has the DNA TGTGCCAGCAGTGAATTTGGGAAAGAGACCCAGTACTTC. The full variable domain, with the rest looked up from reference TRBV25-1 and TRBJ2-5, is EADIYQTPRYLVIGTGKKITLECSQTMGHDKMYWYQQDPGMELHLIHYSYGVNSTEKGDLSSESTVSRIRTEHFPLTLESARPSHTSQYLCASSEFGKETQYFGPGTRLLVL.